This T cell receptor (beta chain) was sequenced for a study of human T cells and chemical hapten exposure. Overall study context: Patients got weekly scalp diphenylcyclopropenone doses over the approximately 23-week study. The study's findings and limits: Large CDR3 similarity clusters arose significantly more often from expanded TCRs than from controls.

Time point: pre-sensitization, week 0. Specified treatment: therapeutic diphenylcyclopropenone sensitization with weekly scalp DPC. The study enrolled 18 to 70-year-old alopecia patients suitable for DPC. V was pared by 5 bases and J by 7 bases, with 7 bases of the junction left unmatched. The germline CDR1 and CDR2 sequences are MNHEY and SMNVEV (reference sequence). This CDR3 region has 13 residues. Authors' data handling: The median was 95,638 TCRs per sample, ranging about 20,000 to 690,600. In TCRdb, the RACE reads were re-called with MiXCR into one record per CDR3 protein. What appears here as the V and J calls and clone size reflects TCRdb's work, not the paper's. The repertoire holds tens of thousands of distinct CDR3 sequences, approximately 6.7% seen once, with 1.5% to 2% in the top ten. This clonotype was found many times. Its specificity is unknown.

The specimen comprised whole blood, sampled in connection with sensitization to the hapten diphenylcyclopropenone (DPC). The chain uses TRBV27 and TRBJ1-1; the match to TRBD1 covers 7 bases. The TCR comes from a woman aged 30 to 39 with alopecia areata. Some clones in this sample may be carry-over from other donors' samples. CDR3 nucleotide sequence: TGTGCCAGCAGTCAGGGGGGGCGAGGTGAAGCTTTCTTT. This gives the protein CASSQGGRGEAFF.